This T cell receptor (beta chain) was identified in a study of T cell clones after liver transplantation (dated by TCRdb to the late 2010s). Background for the entire study: ITN030ST, the source of the samples, was a randomized trial that attempted immunosuppression withdrawal within 2 years of liver transplantation. Donor-reactive T cell clones were identified by TCRbeta sequencing following a pre-transplant mixed lymphocyte reaction and were subsequently tracked in post-transplant blood. Third party-reactive TCRbeta sequences were also identified from pre-transplant MLRs to serve as an antigen-independent comparator for donor-reactive sequences. Of the eight recipients, three were HCV-positive, while the remaining recipients had been transplanted for non-autoimmune, non-viral indications. Subjects received no induction therapy and standard immunosuppression until randomization at 12-24 months post-transplant. Tolerance meant complete immunosuppression withdrawal for at least one year without liver enzymes rising beyond twice the upper limit of normal. Blood samples were taken pre-transplant, pre-randomization before withdrawal, and post-randomization after full withdrawal or failed withdrawal. The studied cohort comprised 8 liver transplant recipients, 3 classified as tolerant and 5 as non-tolerant. The paper as a whole reports these results and caveats: Because allograft tissue specimens were not available, migration of donor-reactive T cells into the graft, rather than deletion, may have occurred. After accounting for repertoire turnover, donor-reactive detection was significantly reduced in 7 of 8 subjects for CD4 and 8 of 8 for CD8. Donor-reactive sequences declined more than third party-reactive ones, suggesting partial antigen-specific deletion unrelated to withdrawal success. Because of small, heterogeneous patient numbers and non-standardized post-transplant time points, the conclusions were only preliminary. In a couple of subjects, low numbers of available donor cells limited the measurable donor-reactive repertoire. A significant post-transplant decrease in circulating donor-reactive CD4 TCRbeta sequences was observed in 5 of 8 subjects, irrespective of tolerance or HCV status.

Points on this clone: Its target antigen remains unknown. The input lacks base qualities; no much larger clone sits a single base away.

Unstimulated PBMCs, after thawing, were stained for CD3, CD4 and CD8 and then FACS-sorted into CD3+CD4+ and CD3+CD8+ populations. All 8 studied subjects were randomized to immunosuppression withdrawal. The Qiagen DNeasy Blood and Tissue Kit was used to isolate genomic DNA. The germline ends are 13 bases apart after V is trimmed by 1 base and J by 6 bases. Measured from the cysteine to the phenylalanine, the CDR3 is 14 residues long. Just the 42-base CDR3 DNA is kept, in frame starting at base 1. Reading the germline V gene gives CDR1 LGHNA and CDR2 YNFKEQ. High-throughput TCRbeta CDR3 sequencing of frozen genomic DNA was performed by immunoSEQ, including PCR amplification, mapping, bias correction and internal controls. Under the source paper's analysis protocol: Only productive rearrangements were retained, with each unique TCRbeta sequence defined by its CDR3 nucleotide sequence together with its V and J gene. Donor-reactive sequences required at least 5-fold expansion in CFSE-low cells versus unstimulated pre-transplant cells and at least 0.01% frequency. To ensure at least 90% detection power, minimum frequency thresholds were set for each subject based on that subject's lowest-template unstimulated sample. Jensen-Shannon divergence between the top 1000 TCRbeta sequences after and before transplant was used to measure repertoire turnover. Changes in detection of donor-reactive sequences were tested with two-sided Fisher's exact tests. What TCRdb holds here is the immuneACCESS table cut down to in-frame rearrangements. Part of the clones is not present; checked against another copy, under half of the missing clones reflect an unresolved V gene, and the others are unexplained. The V and J calls and clone size come from that table; D and trimming were worked out from the DNA. This sample holds around 100,000 clones; under 90% were observed only once. Together, the top ten hold roughly 3.1% of the sample.

Sequencing used CD4+ T cells from blood, obtained around 4 years after liver transplant. This clonotype was obtained from a human patient who received a liver transplant. Some T cells may have been brought in with the graft after a transplant. The sequence links TRBV4-2 to TRBJ2-7, with TRBD1 as a weak D call on 6 bases. The DNA is TGTGCCAGCAGCCAAGCGCCACAGGGTAGCGAGCAGTACTTC. Its translation is CASSQAPQGSEQYF.